This is a list of T cell receptor beta chains from one sample in a study of blood T cell repertoires in COVID-19. Generated by immunoSEQ multiplex PCR, the TCRdb table keeps only in-frame clones and is missing some. The data show approximately 74,000 clones, around 80% seen once. The source material was peripheral blood. The receptor set was obtained from an elderly man with active or convalescent COVID-19. CDR3s include the opening cysteine and the closing phenylalanine or tryptophan. D genes are given only for firm matches. Not all rows give a size; the values are once, few, many and, for expanded clones, a class.

size: few; D: TRBD2; V: TRBV29-1; J: TRBJ2-1; DNA: TGCAGCGTTATTAGCGGGACTAAGTCCTACAATGAGCAGTTCTTC; CDR3: CSVISGTKSYNEQFF
size: -; D: -; V: TRBV29-1; J: TRBJ2-3; DNA: TGCAGCTTAAGACAGGGAGGAGATACGCAGTATTTT; CDR3: CSLRQGGDTQYF
size: -; D: TRBD1; V: TRBV27; J: TRBJ2-5; DNA: TGTGCCAGCAGTTTATACGCCCGGGACAGGGGGGAGACCCAGTACTTC; CDR3: CASSLYARDRGETQYF
size: -; D: -; V: TRBV15; J: TRBJ2-1; DNA: TGTGCCACCAGCAGAGATCTGGGCGGGCTCGGGGAGAGCTCCTACAATGAGCAGTTCTTC; CDR3: CATSRDLGGLGESSYNEQFF
size: -; D: -; V: TRBV2; J: TRBJ1-1; DNA: TGTGCCAGCAACAAACAGGCCTGGGACACTGAAGCTTTCTTT; CDR3: CASNKQAWDTEAFF
size: -; D: TRBD1; V: TRBV4-1; J: TRBJ1-1; DNA: TGCGCCAGCAGCCGAGGACAGGGGAGTACTGAAGCTTTCTTT; CDR3: CASSRGQGSTEAFF
size: -; D: -; V: TRBV5-3; J: TRBJ1-5; DNA: TGTGCCAGTAAGAGAGGGGGAAGTACGAGCAATCAGCCCCAGCATTTT; CDR3: CASKRGGSTSNQPQHF
size: -; D: -; V: TRBV5-4; J: TRBJ2-5; DNA: TGTGCCAGCAGCTTGGGCGGCCCGGAGACCCAGTACTTC; CDR3: CASSLGGPETQYF
size: -; D: -; V: TRBV6-6; J: TRBJ2-7; DNA: TGTGCCAGCAGTTACAGACTAACCACCTACGAGCAGTACTTC; CDR3: CASSYRLTTYEQYF
size: -; D: TRBD1; V: TRBV9; J: TRBJ2-2; DNA: TGTGCCAGCAGCGTCACGACAGGGTCGACCGGGGAGCTGTTTTTT; CDR3: CASSVTTGSTGELFF
size: -; D: -; V: TRBV5-4; J: TRBJ2-7; DNA: TGTGCCAGCAGCCCCCACGGTCTCAGGTACGAGCAGTACTTC; CDR3: CASSPHGLRYEQYF
size: -; D: -; V: TRBV27; J: TRBJ1-5; DNA: -; CDR3: CASSSSTGINQPQHF
size: -; D: TRBD2; V: TRBV6-8; J: TRBJ2-1; DNA: TGTGCCAGCAAGGGGCTCGGACGGACTTCAATAGAACTAGCGGGGCCCCCCGGGGATGAGCAGTTCTTC; CDR3: CASKGLGRTSIELAGPPGDEQFF
size: -; D: -; V: TRBV6-5; J: TRBJ1-5; DNA: TGTGCCAGCAGGATGGACAGAAATCAGCCCCAGCATTTT; CDR3: CASRMDRNQPQHF
size: -; D: TRBD2; V: TRBV15; J: TRBJ2-1; DNA: TGTGCCACCAGCAGAGAATATGCCGGGACTACAAATGAGCAGTTCTTC; CDR3: CATSREYAGTTNEQFF
size: -; D: -; V: TRBV9; J: TRBJ2-3; DNA: TGTGCCAGCAGTGAACCGGGACACGTCACAGATACGCAGTATTTT; CDR3: CASSEPGHVTDTQYF
size: -; D: TRBD2; V: TRBV7-2; J: TRBJ2-1; DNA: TGTGCCTCCCTGCCTAGCGGGCACAATGAGCAGTTCTTC; CDR3: CASLPSGHNEQFF
size: -; D: -; V: TRBV21-1; J: TRBJ1-5; DNA: TGTGCCAGCAGCAAAAACCATTGGACCGGGGGGGGGAATCAGCCCCAGCATTTT; CDR3: CASSKNHWTGGGNQPQHF
size: -; D: -; V: TRBV12-5; J: TRBJ2-5; DNA: TGTGCTAGTGGTTTGGTACCTTCGGGGAGACGAGAGACCCAGTACTTC; CDR3: CASGLVPSGRRETQYF
size: once; D: TRBD1; V: TRBV19; J: TRBJ2-5; DNA: TGTGCCAGTAGTAAGGGGACAGGGATAGGAGAGACCCAGTACTTC; CDR3: CASSKGTGIGETQYF
size: few; D: -; V: TRBV28; J: TRBJ1-2; DNA: TGTGCCAGCAGTTCCCAGGATTTTTTTGGCTACACCTTC; CDR3: CASSSQDFFGYTF
size: -; D: TRBD2; V: TRBV4-1; J: TRBJ2-1; DNA: TGCGCCAGCAGCCAAGGGTTAGCGGGGGGGCTTGGGTCCTACAATGAGCAGTTCTTC; CDR3: CASSQGLAGGLGSYNEQFF
size: -; D: TRBD2; V: TRBV2; J: TRBJ2-7; DNA: TGTGCCAGCAGTGTACTAGCGGGCCGTGGCGAGCAGTACTTC; CDR3: CASSVLAGRGEQYF
size: -; D: TRBD1; V: TRBV19; J: TRBJ1-5; DNA: TGTGCCAGTAGCCCAGGGACAGGGAACGGCAATCAGCCCCAGCATTTT; CDR3: CASSPGTGNGNQPQHF
size: -; D: TRBD1; V: TRBV5-6; J: TRBJ2-5; DNA: TGTGCCAGCAGCTTCAAGAGGACAGGGTGGCAGACCCAGTACTTC; CDR3: CASSFKRTGWQTQYF
size: -; D: TRBD2; V: TRBV4-1; J: TRBJ2-3; DNA: TGCGCCAGCAGCCAGATACTAGCGGGGGGGCGAGATACGCAGTATTTT; CDR3: CASSQILAGGRDTQYF
size: -; D: -; V: TRBV10-3; J: TRBJ1-4; DNA: TGTGCCATCAAGGACCCAGGGGATGATGAAAAACTGTTTTTT; CDR3: CAIKDPGDDEKLFF
size: -; D: TRBD2; V: TRBV27; J: TRBJ2-3; DNA: TGTGCCAGCAGTTTCCGCGGGGGGGCTTACACAGATACGCAGTATTTT; CDR3: CASSFRGGAYTDTQYF
size: -; D: TRBD2; V: TRBV18; J: TRBJ2-5; DNA: TGTGCCAGCTCACCCACTCGAGCGGGAGTTGAGACCCAGTACTTC; CDR3: CASSPTRAGVETQYF
size: -; D: TRBD1; V: TRBV6-4; J: TRBJ2-2; DNA: TGTGCCAGCAGGACAGGGTCAGGGAACACCGGGGAGCTGTTTTTT; CDR3: CASRTGSGNTGELFF
size: -; D: -; V: TRBV7-6; J: TRBJ1-1; DNA: TGTGCCAGCAGCAAGGAGTCGGGGACTGAAGCTTTCTTT; CDR3: CASSKESGTEAFF
size: -; D: -; V: TRBV5-5; J: TRBJ1-1; DNA: TGTGCCAGCAGTCCAGTGGGCCATCCTGAAGCTTTCTTT; CDR3: CASSPVGHPEAFF
size: -; D: TRBD1; V: TRBV5-6; J: TRBJ2-7; DNA: TGTGCCAGCAGCCGCGACAGGGGGCACGAGCAGTACTTC; CDR3: CASSRDRGHEQYF
size: -; D: TRBD2; V: TRBV29-1; J: TRBJ2-7; DNA: TGCAGCGTTAGGACTAGCGGGAGCCACGAGCAGTACTTC; CDR3: CSVRTSGSHEQYF
size: -; D: -; V: TRBV6-2/TRBV6-3; J: TRBJ1-2; DNA: TGTGCCAGCAGCGAGCTGTCTGGCTACACCTTC; CDR3: CASSELSGYTF